Listed below are T cell receptor beta chains from one sample, sequenced in a study of control samples from healthy donors and cancer patients. Produced via immunoSEQ multiplex PCR; TCRdb's table is partial and in-frame only. Found here are more than 140,000 clones, around 90% of them singletons; the top ten hold approximately 7.2%. The sequenced sample consisted of blood. The receptor source for this set is a man aged 18 to 30 in good health. The CDR3 runs from the conserved cysteine through the conserved F or W. D genes are given only for firm matches. Clone size appears in some rows only: once, few, many, or a class for an expanded clone.

V gene	D gene	clone size	J gene	CDR3 protein	CDR3 DNA
TRBV3-1/TRBV3-2	.	.	TRBJ1-2	CASSQVRGNLNYGYTF	TGTGCCAGCAGCCAAGTAAGGGGGAATCTGAACTATGGCTACACCTTC
TRBV12-3/TRBV12-4	.	.	TRBJ2-3	CATRRDSTDTQYF	TGTGCCACCCGGCGGGACAGCACAGATACGCAGTATTTT
TRBV11-2	.	few	TRBJ2-7	CASSLVPYEQYF	TGTGCCAGCAGCTTGGTTCCCTACGAGCAGTACTTC
TRBV27	.	few	TRBJ2-1	CASSSTAWDEQFF	TGTGCCAGCAGTTCGACGGCGTGGGATGAGCAGTTCTTC
TRBV10-3	.	.	TRBJ2-5	CAISESRWGEETQYF	TGTGCCATCAGTGAGTCAAGGTGGGGAGAGGAGACCCAGTACTTC
TRBV24-1	.	.	TRBJ1-4	CATSDHRAEKLFF	TGTGCCACCAGTGATCACAGGGCCGAAAAACTGTTTTTT
TRBV3-1/TRBV3-2	.	.	TRBJ2-5	CASTIVRGETQYF	TGTGCCAGCACCATCGTGCGGGGAGAGACCCAGTACTTC
TRBV3-1/TRBV3-2	.	.	TRBJ1-4	CASSHPDTQNEKLFF	TGTGCCAGCAGCCACCCGGACACTCAAAATGAAAAACTGTTTTTT
TRBV7-3	TRBD2	.	TRBJ2-1	CASSSQGSGPGINEQFF	TGTGCCAGCAGCTCCCAGGGTAGCGGGCCAGGTATCAATGAGCAGTTCTTC
TRBV7-7	.	.	TRBJ2-3	CASSPSGTGTDTQYF	TGTGCCAGCAGTCCAAGCGGGACAGGCACAGATACGCAGTATTTT
TRBV2	.	.	TRBJ1-3	CASSALARSVSGNTIYF	TGTGCCAGCAGTGCCCTGGCCCGCAGTGTCTCTGGAAACACCATATATTTT
TRBV6-1	.	once	TRBJ1-5	CASSEIKGRPQHF	TGTGCCAGCAGTGAAATTAAGGGGCGGCCCCAGCATTTT
TRBV11-3	.	once	TRBJ2-2	CASSSSVVTGELFF	TGTGCCAGCAGCTCATCGGTTGTCACCGGGGAGCTGTTTTTT
TRBV3-1/TRBV3-2	TRBD1	.	TRBJ1-5	CASSQKNPGDRGWRPQHF	TGTGCCAGCAGCCAAAAAAATCCGGGGGACAGGGGGTGGAGGCCCCAGCATTTT
TRBV28	TRBD1	.	TRBJ1-1	CASSSLTGGGTEAFF	TGTGCCAGCAGTTCCCTGACAGGGGGAGGGACTGAAGCTTTCTTT
TRBV6-6	.	.	TRBJ2-1	CASSYRGDKYNEQFF	TGTGCCAGCAGTTACAGGGGAGACAAGTACAATGAGCAGTTCTTC
TRBV24-1	TRBD1	.	TRBJ2-2	CATGAGQGAPLNTGELFF	TGTGCCACCGGAGCGGGACAGGGGGCGCCCCTGAACACCGGGGAGCTGTTTTTT
TRBV30	.	.	TRBJ1-5	CAWSPRGGGQPQHF	TGTGCCTGGAGTCCGAGGGGGGGCGGTCAGCCCCAGCATTTT
TRBV19	.	.	TRBJ2-7	CASSLNRVSEQYF	TGTGCCAGTAGTTTGAACAGGGTATCCGAGCAGTACTTC
TRBV9	TRBD2	.	TRBJ2-7	CASSLEGSGGLVDEQYF	TGTGCCAGCAGCCTGGAGGGGAGCGGGGGGCTCGTAGACGAGCAGTACTTC
TRBV30	.	.	TRBJ1-2	CAWSLRGDEGYTF	TGTGCCTGGAGCCTAAGGGGGGACGAGGGCTACACCTTC
TRBV5-1	.	.	TRBJ1-5	CASSFDSNQPQHF	TGCGCCAGCAGCTTTGATAGTAATCAGCCCCAGCATTTT
TRBV7-3	.	.	TRBJ1-6	CASSLEGPNSPLHF	TGTGCCAGCAGCTTAGAGGGGCCCAATTCACCCCTCCACTTT
TRBV5-5	TRBD1	.	TRBJ1-3	CATAGTDSGNTIYF	TGTGCCACCGCCGGGACAGACTCTGGAAACACCATATATTTT
TRBV6-5	TRBD1	.	TRBJ1-4	CASGTGGIWGEKLFF	TGTGCCAGCGGGACAGGGGGTATTTGGGGTGAAAAACTGTTTTTT
TRBV6-5	.	.	TRBJ1-6	CASSEGGESNSPLHF	TGTGCCAGCAGCGAGGGAGGGGAGTCCAATTCACCCCTCCACTTT
TRBV2	TRBD1	.	TRBJ2-7	CASSVGQGFYEQYF	TGTGCCAGCAGTGTAGGACAGGGGTTCTACGAGCAGTACTTC
TRBV9	.	.	TRBJ2-1	CASSVYVATGEQFF	TGTGCCAGCAGCGTATACGTGGCTACGGGGGAGCAGTTCTTC
TRBV4-3	TRBD2	.	TRBJ2-2	CASSQDSQRGTGELFF	TGCGCCAGCAGCCAAGATAGCCAGCGGGGCACCGGGGAGCTGTTTTTT
TRBV2	.	.	TRBJ2-1	CASSEVAGHQFF	TGTGCCAGCAGTGAAGTGGCAGGTCACCAGTTCTTC
TRBV28	TRBD1	.	TRBJ1-5	CASSYPLTGDLYSNQPQHF	TGTGCCAGCAGTTACCCTTTGACAGGGGACCTCTATAGCAATCAGCCCCAGCATTTT